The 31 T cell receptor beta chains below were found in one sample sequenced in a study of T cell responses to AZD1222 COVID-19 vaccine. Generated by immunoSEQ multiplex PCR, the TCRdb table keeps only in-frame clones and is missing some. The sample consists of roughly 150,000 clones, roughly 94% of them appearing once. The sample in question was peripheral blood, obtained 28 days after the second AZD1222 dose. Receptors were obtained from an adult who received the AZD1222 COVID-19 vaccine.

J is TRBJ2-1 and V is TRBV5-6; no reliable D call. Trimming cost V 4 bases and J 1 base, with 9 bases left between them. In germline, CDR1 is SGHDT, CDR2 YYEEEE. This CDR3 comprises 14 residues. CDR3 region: CASSAVSSYNEQFF. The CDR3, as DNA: TGTGCCAGCAGCGCAGTGAGTTCCTACAATGAGCAGTTCTTC.

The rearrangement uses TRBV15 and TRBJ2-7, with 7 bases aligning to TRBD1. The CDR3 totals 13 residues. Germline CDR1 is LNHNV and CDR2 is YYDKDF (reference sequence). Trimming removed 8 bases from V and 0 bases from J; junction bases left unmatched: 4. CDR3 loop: CATGRDSSYEQYF. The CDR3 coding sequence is TGTGCCACCGGAAGGGACAGCTCCTACGAGCAGTACTTC.

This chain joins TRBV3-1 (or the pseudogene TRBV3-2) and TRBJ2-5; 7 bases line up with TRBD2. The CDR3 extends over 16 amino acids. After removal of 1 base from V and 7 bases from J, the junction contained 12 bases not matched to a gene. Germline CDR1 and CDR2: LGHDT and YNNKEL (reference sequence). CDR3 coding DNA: TGTGCCAGCAGCCAAGCTCTGGCTAGCGGTCCCGGGACCCAGTACTTC. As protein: CASSQALASGPGTQYF.

The DNA of the CDR3 is TGCGCCAGCAGCTTGGAAGCGGGGGGCCCCTACGAGCAGTACTTC. Residues: CASSLEAGGPYEQYF. The chain links TRBV5-1 to TRBJ2-7; 9 bases map to TRBD2. The germline V gene has CDR1 SGHRS and CDR2 YFSETQ. V shed 0 bases and J 2 bases; nucleotides not matched to a gene: 3. This CDR3 has 15 residues.

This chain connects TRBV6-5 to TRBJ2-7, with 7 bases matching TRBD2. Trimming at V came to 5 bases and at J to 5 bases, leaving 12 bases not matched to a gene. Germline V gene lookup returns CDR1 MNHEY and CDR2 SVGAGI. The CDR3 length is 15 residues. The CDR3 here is CASSRRGSGGDEQYF. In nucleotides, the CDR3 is TGTGCCAGCAGTCGGCGGGGTTCGGGAGGAGACGAGCAGTACTTC.

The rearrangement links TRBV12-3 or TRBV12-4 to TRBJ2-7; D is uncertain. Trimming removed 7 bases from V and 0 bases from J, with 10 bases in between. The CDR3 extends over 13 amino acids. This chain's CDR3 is CASTTSYSYEQYF. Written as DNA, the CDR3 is TGTGCCAGCACCACCTCCTACTCCTACGAGCAGTACTTC.

CDR3 coding DNA: TGTGCCAGCTCACCACCGTCCGGACAGGGAAGAAGAAACACCATATATTTT. It encodes CASSPPSGQGRRNTIYF. The gene calls are TRBV18 and TRBJ1-3; 8 positions agree with TRBD1. CDR1 is KGHSH and CDR2 is LQKENI in the germline V gene. The junction had 9 bases not matched to a gene; V was cut back by 0 bases and J by 5 bases. CDR3 length: 17 amino acids.

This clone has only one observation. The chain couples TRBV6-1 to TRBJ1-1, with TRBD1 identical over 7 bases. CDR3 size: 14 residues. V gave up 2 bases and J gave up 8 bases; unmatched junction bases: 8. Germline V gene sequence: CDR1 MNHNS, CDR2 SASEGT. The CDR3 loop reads CASSENVPGQEAFF. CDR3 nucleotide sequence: TGTGCCAGCAGTGAAAACGTACCGGGACAGGAAGCTTTCTTT.

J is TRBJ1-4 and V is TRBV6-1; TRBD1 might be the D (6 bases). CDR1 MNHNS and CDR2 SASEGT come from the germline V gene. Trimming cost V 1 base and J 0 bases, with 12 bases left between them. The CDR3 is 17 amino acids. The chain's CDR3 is CASSEENRDPTNEKLFF. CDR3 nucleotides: TGTGCCAGCAGTGAAGAGAACAGGGACCCAACTAATGAAAAACTGTTTTTT.

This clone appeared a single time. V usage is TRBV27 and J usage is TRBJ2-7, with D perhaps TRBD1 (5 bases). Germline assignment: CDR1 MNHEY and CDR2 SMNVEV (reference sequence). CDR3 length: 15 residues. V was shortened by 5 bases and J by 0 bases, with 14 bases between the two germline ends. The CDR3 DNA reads TGTGCCAGCAGTAAAATAGGGGCTGGCTCCTACGAGCAGTACTTC. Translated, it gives CASSKIGAGSYEQYF.

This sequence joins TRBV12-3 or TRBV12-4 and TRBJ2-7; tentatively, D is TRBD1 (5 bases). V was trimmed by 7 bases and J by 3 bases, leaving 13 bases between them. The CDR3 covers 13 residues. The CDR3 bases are TGTGCCAGCATTGGACGGCAGGGCTACGAGCAGTACTTC. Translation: CASIGRQGYEQYF.

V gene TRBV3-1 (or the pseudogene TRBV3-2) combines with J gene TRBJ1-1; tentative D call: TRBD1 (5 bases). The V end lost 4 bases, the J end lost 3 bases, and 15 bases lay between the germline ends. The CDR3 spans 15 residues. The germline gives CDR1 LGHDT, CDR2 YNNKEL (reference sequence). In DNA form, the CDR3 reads TGTGCCAGCAGCCTTGGTCCGTCGGGGGACACTGAAGCTTTCTTT. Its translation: CASSLGPSGDTEAFF.

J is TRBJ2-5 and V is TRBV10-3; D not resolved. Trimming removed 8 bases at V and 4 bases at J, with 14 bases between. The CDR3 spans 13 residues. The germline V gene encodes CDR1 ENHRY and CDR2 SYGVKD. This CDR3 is CAIRASPGETQYF. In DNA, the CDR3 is TGTGCCATCCGCGCCAGCCCGGGAGAGACCCAGTACTTC.

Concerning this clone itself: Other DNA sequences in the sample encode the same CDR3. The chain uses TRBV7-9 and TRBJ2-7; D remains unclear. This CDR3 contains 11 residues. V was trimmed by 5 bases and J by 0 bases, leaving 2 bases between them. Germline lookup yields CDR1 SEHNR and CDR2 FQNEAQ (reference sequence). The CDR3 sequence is CASSLSYEQYF. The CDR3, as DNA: TGTGCCAGCAGCCTCTCCTACGAGCAGTACTTC.

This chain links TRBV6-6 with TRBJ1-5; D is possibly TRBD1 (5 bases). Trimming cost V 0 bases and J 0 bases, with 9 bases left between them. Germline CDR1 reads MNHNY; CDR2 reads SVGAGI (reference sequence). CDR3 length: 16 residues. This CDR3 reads CASSYSQVYSNQPQHF. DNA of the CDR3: TGTGCCAGCAGTTACTCACAGGTTTATAGCAATCAGCCCCAGCATTTT.

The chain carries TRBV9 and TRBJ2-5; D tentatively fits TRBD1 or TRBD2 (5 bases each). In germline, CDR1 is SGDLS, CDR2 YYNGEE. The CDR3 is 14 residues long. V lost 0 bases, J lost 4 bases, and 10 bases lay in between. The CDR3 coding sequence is TGTGCCAGCAGCGTAGCTGGGGGAGCAGAGACCCAGTACTTC. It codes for CASSVAGGAETQYF.

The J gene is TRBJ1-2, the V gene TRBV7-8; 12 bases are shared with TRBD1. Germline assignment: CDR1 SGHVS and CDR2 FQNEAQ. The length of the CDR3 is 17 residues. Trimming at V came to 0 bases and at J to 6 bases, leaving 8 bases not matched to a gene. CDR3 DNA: TGTGCCAGCAGCTTAGCCGACCCGGGACAGGGGGCGAATGGCTACACCTTC. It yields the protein CASSLADPGQGANGYTF.

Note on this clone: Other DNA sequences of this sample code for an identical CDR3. CDR3 residues: CASSVGSSYEQYF. DNA of the CDR3: TGTGCCAGCAGCGTCGGGAGCTCCTACGAGCAGTACTTC. The chain combines TRBV9 with TRBJ2-7, with a weak D call TRBD2 (6 bases). Germline V gene data show CDR1 as SGDLS and CDR2 as YYNGEE. The CDR3 has 13 residues. Between the trimmed V and J ends, which lost 2 bases and 0 bases, there was a span of 6 bases.

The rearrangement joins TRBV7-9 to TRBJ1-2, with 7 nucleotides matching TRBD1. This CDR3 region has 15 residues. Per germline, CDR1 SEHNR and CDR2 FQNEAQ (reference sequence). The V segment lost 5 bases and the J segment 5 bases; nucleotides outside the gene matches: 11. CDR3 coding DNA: TGTGCCAGCAGCCCGAGACAGGGTTGGGGATATGGCTACACCTTC. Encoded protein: CASSPRQGWGYGYTF.

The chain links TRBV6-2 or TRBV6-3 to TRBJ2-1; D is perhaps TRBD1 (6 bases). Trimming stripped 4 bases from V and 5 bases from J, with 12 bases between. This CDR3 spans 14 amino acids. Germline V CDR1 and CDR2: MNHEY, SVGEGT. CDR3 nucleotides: TGTGCCAGCAGTTTCGACAGGTCCCACAATGAGCAGTTCTTC. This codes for CASSFDRSHNEQFF.

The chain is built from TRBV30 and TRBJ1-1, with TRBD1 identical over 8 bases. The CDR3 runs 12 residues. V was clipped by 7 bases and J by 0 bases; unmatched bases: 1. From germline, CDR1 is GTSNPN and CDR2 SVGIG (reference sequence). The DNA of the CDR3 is TGTGCCTTGGACAGGGTGAACACTGAAGCTTTCTTT. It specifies CALDRVNTEAFF. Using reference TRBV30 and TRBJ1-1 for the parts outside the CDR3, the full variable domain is SQTIHQWPATLVQPVGSPLSLECTVEGTSNPNLYWYRQAAGRGLQLLFYSVGIGQISSEVPQNLSASRPQDRQFILSSKKLLLSDSGFYLCALDRVNTEAFFGQGTRLTVV.

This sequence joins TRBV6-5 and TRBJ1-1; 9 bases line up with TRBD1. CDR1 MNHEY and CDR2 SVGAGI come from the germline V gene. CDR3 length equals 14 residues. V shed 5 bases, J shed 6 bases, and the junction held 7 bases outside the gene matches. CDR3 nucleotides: TGTGCCAGCAGTCCTGGACAGGGGTGGCCTGAAGCTTTCTTT. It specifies CASSPGQGWPEAFF.

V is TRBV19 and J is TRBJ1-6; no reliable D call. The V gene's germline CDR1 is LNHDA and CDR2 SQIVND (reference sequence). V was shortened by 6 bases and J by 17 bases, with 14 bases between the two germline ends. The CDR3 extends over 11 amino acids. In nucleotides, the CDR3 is TGTGCCAGTAGACAGAACACTTTGTTCCACTTT. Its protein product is CASRQNTLFHF.

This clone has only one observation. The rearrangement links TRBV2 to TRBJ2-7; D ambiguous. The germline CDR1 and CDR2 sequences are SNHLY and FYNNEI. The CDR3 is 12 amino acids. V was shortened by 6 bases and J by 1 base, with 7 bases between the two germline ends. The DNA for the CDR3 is TGTGCCAGCAGGTACAGTTCCTACGAGCAGTACTTC. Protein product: CASRYSSYEQYF. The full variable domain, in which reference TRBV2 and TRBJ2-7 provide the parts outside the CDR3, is EPEVTQTPSHQVTQMGQEVILRCVPISNHLYFYWYRQILGQKVEFLVSFYNNEISEKSEIFDDQFSVERPDGSNFTLKIRSTKLEDSAMYFCASRYSSYEQYFGPGTRLTVT.

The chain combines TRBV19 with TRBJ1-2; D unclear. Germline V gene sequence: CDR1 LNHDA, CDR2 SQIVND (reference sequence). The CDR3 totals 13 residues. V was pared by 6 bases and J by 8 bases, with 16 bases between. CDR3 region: CASSPPTMVGYTF. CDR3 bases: TGTGCCAGTAGCCCCCCCACTATGGTCGGCTACACCTTC.

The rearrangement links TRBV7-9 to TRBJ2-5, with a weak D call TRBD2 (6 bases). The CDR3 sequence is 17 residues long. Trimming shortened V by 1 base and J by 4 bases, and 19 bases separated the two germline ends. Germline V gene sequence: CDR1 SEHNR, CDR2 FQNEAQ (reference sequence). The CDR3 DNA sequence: TGTGCCAGCAGCTTAGAAAAGGGAGCGGGTGGGAGAGAGACCCAGTACTTC. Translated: CASSLEKGAGGRETQYF.

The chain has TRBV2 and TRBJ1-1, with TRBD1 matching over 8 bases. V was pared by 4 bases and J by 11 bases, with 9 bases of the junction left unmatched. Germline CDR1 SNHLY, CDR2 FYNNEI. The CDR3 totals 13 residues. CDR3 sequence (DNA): TGTGCCAGCAGTGTGGGGCAGGGGGCAAAGGCTTTCTTT. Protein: CASSVGQGAKAFF.

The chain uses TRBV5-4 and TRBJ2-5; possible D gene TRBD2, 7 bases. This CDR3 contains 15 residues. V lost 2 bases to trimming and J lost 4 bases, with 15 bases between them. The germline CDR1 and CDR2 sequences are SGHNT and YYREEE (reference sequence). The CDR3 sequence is CASSFAGASAETQYF. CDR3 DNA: TGTGCCAGCAGCTTCGCGGGGGCAAGTGCAGAGACCCAGTACTTC.

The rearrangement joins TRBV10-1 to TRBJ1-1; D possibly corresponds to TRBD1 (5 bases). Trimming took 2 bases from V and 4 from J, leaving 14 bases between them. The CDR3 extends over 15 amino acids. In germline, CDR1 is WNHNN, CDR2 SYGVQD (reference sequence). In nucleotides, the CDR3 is TGCGCCAGCAGTGAGAAAGGGGTAGGGGTCACTGAAGCTTTCTTT. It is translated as CASSEKGVGVTEAFF.

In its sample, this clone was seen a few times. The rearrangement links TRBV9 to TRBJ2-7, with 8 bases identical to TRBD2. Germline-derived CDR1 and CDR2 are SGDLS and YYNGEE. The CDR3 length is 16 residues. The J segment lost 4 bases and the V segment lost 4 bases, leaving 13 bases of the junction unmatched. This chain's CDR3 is CASSPSPLAGPYEQYF. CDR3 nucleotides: TGTGCCAGCAGCCCTAGCCCCTTAGCGGGGCCTTACGAGCAGTACTTC.

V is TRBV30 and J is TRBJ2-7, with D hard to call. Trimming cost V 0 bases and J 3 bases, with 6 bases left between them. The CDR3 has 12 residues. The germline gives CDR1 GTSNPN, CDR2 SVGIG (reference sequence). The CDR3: CAWSVADYEQYF. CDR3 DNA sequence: TGTGCCTGGAGTGTTGCGGACTACGAGCAGTACTTC.